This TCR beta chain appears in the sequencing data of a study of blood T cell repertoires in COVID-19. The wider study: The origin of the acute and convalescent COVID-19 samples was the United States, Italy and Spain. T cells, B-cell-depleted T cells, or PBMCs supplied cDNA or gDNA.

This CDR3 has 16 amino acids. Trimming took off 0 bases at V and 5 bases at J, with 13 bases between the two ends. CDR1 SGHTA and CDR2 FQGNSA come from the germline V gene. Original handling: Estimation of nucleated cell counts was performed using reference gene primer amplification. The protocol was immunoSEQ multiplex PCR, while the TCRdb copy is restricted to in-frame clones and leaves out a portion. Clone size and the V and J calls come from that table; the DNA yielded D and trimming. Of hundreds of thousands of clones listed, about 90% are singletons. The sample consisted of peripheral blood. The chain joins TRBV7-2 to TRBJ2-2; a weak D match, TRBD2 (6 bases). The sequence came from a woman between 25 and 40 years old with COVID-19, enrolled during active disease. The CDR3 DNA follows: TGTGCCAGCAGCTTAGCAGGGCGCGGGGTGACCGGGGAGCTGTTTTTT. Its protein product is CASSLAGRGVTGELFF.